The TCR beta chain described here comes from a study of CD8 T cells in Susac syndrome. Study results and limitations: The TCR sequencing and HLA analysis in the study involved a relatively small number of individuals, as the study acknowledged.

The ends lost 0 bases at V and 7 bases at J; junction bases unmatched: 12. The CDR3 has 16 amino acids. CDR1 and CDR2 (germline): MNHEY, SMNVEV (reference sequence). Regarding this clonotype: Antigen specificity is unknown.

Random-hexamer reverse transcription was applied to roughly 0.45 to 1 ug RNA. Across 54 Vbeta and 13 Jbeta, TCR beta CDR3 was amplified with immunoSEQ multiplex PCR. TCRdb fed the immunoSEQ multiplex PCR reads into MiXCR, producing one record per CDR3 protein. The table shows 350,000 to 550,000 distinct CDR3 sequences, with approximately 89% occurring only once. Sequencing of TCR beta was performed on blood CD8+ T cells and on blood CD4+ T cells. TEMRA cells were FACS-enriched, while CD8+ and CD4+ T cells were negatively isolated. This receptor was identified in a human donor with multiple sclerosis. The rearrangement links TRBV27 to TRBJ2-7, with 7 bases that match TRBD2. The source material was CD8+ T cells from PBMCs. As DNA, the CDR3 is TGTGCCAGCAGTTTATCCCAGGCTAGCGGACTTGGGGAGCAGTACTTC. It is translated as CASSLSQASGLGEQYF.